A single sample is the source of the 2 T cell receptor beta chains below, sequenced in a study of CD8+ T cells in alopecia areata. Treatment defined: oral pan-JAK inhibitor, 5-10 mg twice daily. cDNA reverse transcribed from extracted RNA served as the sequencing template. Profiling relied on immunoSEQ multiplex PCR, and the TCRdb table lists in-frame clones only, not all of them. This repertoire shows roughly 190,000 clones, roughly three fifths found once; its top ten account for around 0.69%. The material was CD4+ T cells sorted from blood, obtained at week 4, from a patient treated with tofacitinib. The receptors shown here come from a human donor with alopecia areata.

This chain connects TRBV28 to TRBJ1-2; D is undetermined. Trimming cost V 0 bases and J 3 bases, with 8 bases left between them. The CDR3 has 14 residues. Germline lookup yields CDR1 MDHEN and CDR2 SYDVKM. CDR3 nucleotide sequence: TGTGCCAGCAGTTTATGGGGCCCCCACTATGGCTACACCTTC. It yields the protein CASSLWGPHYGYTF.

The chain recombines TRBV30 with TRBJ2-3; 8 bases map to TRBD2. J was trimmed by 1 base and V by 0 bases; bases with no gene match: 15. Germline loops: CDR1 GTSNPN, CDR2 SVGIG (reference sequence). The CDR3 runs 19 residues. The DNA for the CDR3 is TGTGCCTGGAGTGTTGAGGGACTAGTAAGGGGGGTTGGCACAGATACGCAGTATTTT. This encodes CAWSVEGLVRGVGTDTQYF.